There are a few counts of the clone carrying this T cell receptor (beta chain). Its antigen is not known. Trimming cost V 1 base and J 6 bases, with 15 bases left between them. The CDR3 runs to 15 residues. The data were taken from a study of regulatory T cells in long-lasting Graves disease. Time point meaning: newly diagnosed GD, antithyroid drugs for less than 3 months. The authors made the TCR library using RNA they extracted from PBMCs. Both iRepertoire HTBI primers and Arm-PCR of CDR3 regions were used to build the TCR beta libraries. TCRdb processed the multiplex PCR reads anew with MiXCR; each CDR3 protein has one entry. The sample records 300,000 to 450,000 distinct CDR3 sequences, around a sixth being singletons. Broader study findings: Graves' patients with persistent disease showed TCR diversity lower than patients newly diagnosed.

Sequencing was performed on peripheral blood mononuclear cells (PBMCs), taken at new diagnosis, from a patient treated with antithyroid drugs. The sequence was obtained from a female donor with Graves disease. The chain links TRBV12-3 or TRBV12-4 to TRBJ1-2; D is possibly TRBD1 (6 bases). The CDR3 protein is CASSLVTGSLDGYTF. As DNA, the CDR3 is TGTGCCAGCAGTTTAGTAACAGGGTCGTTAGATGGCTACACCTTC.